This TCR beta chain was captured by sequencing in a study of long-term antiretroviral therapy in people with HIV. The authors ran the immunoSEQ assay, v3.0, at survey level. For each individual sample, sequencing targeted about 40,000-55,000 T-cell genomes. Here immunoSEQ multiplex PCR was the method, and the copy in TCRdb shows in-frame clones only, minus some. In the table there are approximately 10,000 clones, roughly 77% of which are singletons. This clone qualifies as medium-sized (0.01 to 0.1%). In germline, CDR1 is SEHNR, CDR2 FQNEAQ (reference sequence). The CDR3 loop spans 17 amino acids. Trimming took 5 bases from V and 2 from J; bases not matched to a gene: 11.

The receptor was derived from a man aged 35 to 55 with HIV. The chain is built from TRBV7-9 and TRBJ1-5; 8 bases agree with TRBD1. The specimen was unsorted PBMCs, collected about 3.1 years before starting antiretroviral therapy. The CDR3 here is CASSPGQEGDGNQPQHF. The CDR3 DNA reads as TGTGCCAGCAGCCCGGGACAGGAGGGGGATGGCAATCAGCCCCAGCATTTT.